Listed below are T cell receptor beta chains from one sample, sequenced in a study of blood T cell repertoires in COVID-19. Assay used: immunoSEQ multiplex PCR; TCRdb lists only in-frame clones, some missing. Counted here are 45,000 to 55,000 clones, about 87% occurring once; the ten biggest clones make up approximately 3.5%. The sample was peripheral blood. The source is a human donor in a cohort sampled during active COVID-19. Both conserved end residues are part of each CDR3. Each record gives: CDR3 protein, CDR3 DNA, V gene, D gene, J gene, clone size. The D gene is left open where the match is weak. A row's size may be missing; if present it is once, few, many or a size class.

CDR3aa: CASSPTDTPRSYEQYF
CDR3nt: TGCGCCAGCAGCCCCACGGACACGCCAAGATCCTACGAGCAGTACTTC
v_gene: TRBV5-1
d_gene: NA
j_gene: TRBJ2-7
abundance: NA

CDR3aa: CASSPSGTTSYEQYF
CDR3nt: TGTGCCAGCAGCCCTTCCGGGACTACCTCCTACGAGCAGTACTTC
v_gene: TRBV9
d_gene: TRBD2
j_gene: TRBJ2-7
abundance: NA

CDR3aa: CASSESGGVGPQHF
CDR3nt: TGTGCCAGCAGTGAATCGGGAGGGGTCGGACCCCAGCATTTT
v_gene: TRBV25-1
d_gene: NA
j_gene: TRBJ1-5
abundance: few

CDR3aa: CASSEAGGFLETQYF
CDR3nt: TGTGCCAGCAGTGAAGCGGGGGGGTTTCTAGAGACCCAGTACTTC
v_gene: TRBV6-1
d_gene: TRBD2
j_gene: TRBJ2-5
abundance: NA

CDR3aa: CASIDLAGGGRDTQYF
CDR3nt: TGTGCCAGCATCGACCTAGCGGGAGGGGGCCGAGATACGCAGTATTTT
v_gene: TRBV6-6
d_gene: TRBD2
j_gene: TRBJ2-3
abundance: NA

CDR3aa: CAGQEDFGELFF
CDR3nt: TGTGCCGGCCAGGAAGATTTCGGGGAGCTGTTTTTT
v_gene: TRBV7-9
d_gene: NA
j_gene: TRBJ2-2
abundance: NA

CDR3aa: CASSSLLAGASVEQYF
CDR3nt: TGTGCCAGCAGTTCTTTACTAGCGGGGGCCTCCGTCGAGCAGTACTTC
v_gene: TRBV7-9
d_gene: TRBD2
j_gene: TRBJ2-7
abundance: NA

CDR3aa: CASSLDRVLYEQYF
CDR3nt: TGTGCCAGCAGCCTAGACAGGGTTTTGTACGAGCAGTACTTC
v_gene: TRBV7-8
d_gene: TRBD1
j_gene: TRBJ2-7
abundance: NA

CDR3aa: CASSNREGFYSNQPQHF
CDR3nt: TGTGCCAGCAGCAACAGGGAGGGGTTTTATAGCAATCAGCCCCAGCATTTT
v_gene: TRBV3-1/TRBV3-2
d_gene: NA
j_gene: TRBJ1-5
abundance: NA

CDR3aa: CASRPYGRGHLLINAYEQYF
CDR3nt: TGTGCAAGTCGCCCCTATGGGCGGGGCCACCTTCTCATCAACGCCTACGAGCAGTACTTC
v_gene: TRBV12-2
d_gene: NA
j_gene: TRBJ2-7
abundance: NA

CDR3aa: CASSFLASGNTGELFF
CDR3nt: TGTGCCAGCAGCTTTCTGGCTAGCGGAAACACCGGGGAGCTGTTTTTT
v_gene: TRBV5-5
d_gene: TRBD2
j_gene: TRBJ2-2
abundance: NA

CDR3aa: CASSPVANTGELFF
CDR3nt: TGTGCCAGCAGCCCCGTTGCGAACACCGGGGAGCTGTTTTTT
v_gene: TRBV7-3
d_gene: NA
j_gene: TRBJ2-2
abundance: NA

CDR3aa: CASSPNSGGPQDTQYF
CDR3nt: TGCGCCAGCAGCCCTAATAGCGGGGGGCCCCAGGATACGCAGTATTTT
v_gene: TRBV5-1
d_gene: TRBD2
j_gene: TRBJ2-3
abundance: NA

CDR3aa: CASSLVIGGGTDTQYF
CDR3nt: TGTGCCAGCAGCTTAGTAATAGGGGGCGGCACAGATACGCAGTATTTT
v_gene: TRBV7-9
d_gene: TRBD1
j_gene: TRBJ2-3
abundance: NA

CDR3aa: CASSDRDENQPQHF
CDR3nt: TGTGCCAGCTCTGACAGGGACGAGAATCAGCCCCAGCATTTT
v_gene: TRBV18
d_gene: TRBD1
j_gene: TRBJ1-5
abundance: NA

CDR3aa: CASSLPGTEAFF
CDR3nt: TGTGCCAGCAGCTTACCAGGAACTGAAGCTTTCTTT
v_gene: TRBV5-6
d_gene: NA
j_gene: TRBJ1-1
abundance: NA

CDR3aa: CASSPSLGAGTARQTEAFF
CDR3nt: TGTGCCAGCTCACCAAGCTTAGGGGCCGGTACAGCCCGTCAGACTGAAGCTTTCTTT
v_gene: TRBV18
d_gene: NA
j_gene: TRBJ1-1
abundance: NA

CDR3aa: CASSLRPAGENTGELFF
CDR3nt: TGTGCCAGCAGCTTAAGGCCCGCGGGGGAGAACACCGGGGAGCTGTTTTTT
v_gene: TRBV7-3
d_gene: TRBD2
j_gene: TRBJ2-2
abundance: NA

CDR3aa: CASSRKSGTLNTEAFF
CDR3nt: TGTGCCAGCAGCCGCAAGTCCGGGACACTGAACACTGAAGCTTTCTTT
v_gene: TRBV14
d_gene: NA
j_gene: TRBJ1-1
abundance: NA

CDR3aa: CASSSSGTDGNTIYF
CDR3nt: TGTGCCAGCAGCTCCTCCGGGACAGACGGAAACACCATATATTTT
v_gene: TRBV11-2
d_gene: TRBD1
j_gene: TRBJ1-3
abundance: NA

CDR3aa: CATRSSGARNEQFF
CDR3nt: TGTGCCACCCGCTCTAGCGGGGCTCGGAATGAGCAGTTCTTC
v_gene: TRBV2
d_gene: TRBD2
j_gene: TRBJ2-1
abundance: NA

CDR3aa: CASSTSVRGRFAGANVLTF
CDR3nt: TGTGCCAGCAGCACCTCTGTGCGGGGGCGATTTGCTGGGGCCAACGTCCTGACTTTC
v_gene: TRBV7-9
d_gene: NA
j_gene: TRBJ2-6
abundance: NA

CDR3aa: CASSTGLSQPQHF
CDR3nt: TGTGCCAGCAGCACAGGGTTGAGTCAGCCCCAGCATTTT
v_gene: TRBV9
d_gene: NA
j_gene: TRBJ1-5
abundance: NA

CDR3aa: CASSLSGWGHEQYF
CDR3nt: TGTGCCAGCAGCTTATCCGGGTGGGGGCACGAGCAGTACTTC
v_gene: TRBV7-3
d_gene: NA
j_gene: TRBJ2-7
abundance: NA

CDR3aa: CASSQGSYSGANVLTF
CDR3nt: TGTGCCAGCAGCCAAGGTTCTTACTCTGGGGCCAACGTCCTGACTTTC
v_gene: TRBV14
d_gene: NA
j_gene: TRBJ2-6
abundance: NA

CDR3aa: CASSFRTGANYGYTF
CDR3nt: TGTGCCAGCAGTTTCCGGACAGGGGCGAACTATGGCTACACCTTC
v_gene: TRBV27
d_gene: TRBD1
j_gene: TRBJ1-2
abundance: NA

CDR3aa: CASSRDYNQPQHF
CDR3nt: TGCGCCAGCAGCCGGGACTACAATCAGCCCCAGCATTTT
v_gene: TRBV4-1
d_gene: NA
j_gene: TRBJ1-5
abundance: NA

CDR3aa: CASSEDRFPDTQYF
CDR3nt: TGTGCCAGCAGTGAAGACAGGTTCCCAGATACGCAGTATTTT
v_gene: TRBV25-1
d_gene: NA
j_gene: TRBJ2-3
abundance: NA

CDR3aa: CSVRDRSSGANVLTF
CDR3nt: TGCAGCGTTCGGGACAGGTCCTCTGGGGCCAACGTCCTGACTTTC
v_gene: TRBV29-1
d_gene: TRBD1
j_gene: TRBJ2-6
abundance: NA

CDR3aa: CASSPSGGQGGYEQYF
CDR3nt: TGTGCCAGCTCACCCTCCGGAGGGCAGGGGGGCTACGAGCAGTACTTC
v_gene: TRBV18
d_gene: NA
j_gene: TRBJ2-7
abundance: once

CDR3aa: CASSQVPAGASYEQYF
CDR3nt: TGTGCCAGCAGCCAAGTGCCAGCGGGAGCCTCCTACGAGCAGTACTTC
v_gene: TRBV3-1/TRBV3-2
d_gene: TRBD2
j_gene: TRBJ2-7
abundance: NA

CDR3aa: CASSYNLVWGDTEAFF
CDR3nt: TGTGCCAGCAGTTATAATTTAGTTTGGGGGGACACTGAAGCTTTCTTT
v_gene: TRBV6-6
d_gene: NA
j_gene: TRBJ1-1
abundance: NA

CDR3aa: CASSITGFMDSPLHF
CDR3nt: TGTGCCAGCAGCATTACAGGGTTTATGGATTCACCCCTCCACTTT
v_gene: TRBV6-2/TRBV6-3
d_gene: NA
j_gene: TRBJ1-6
abundance: NA

CDR3aa: CASSPAGRTSGPSYEQYF
CDR3nt: TGCGCCAGCAGCCCAGCCGGGAGGACTAGCGGTCCATCCTACGAGCAGTACTTC
v_gene: TRBV4-1
d_gene: TRBD2
j_gene: TRBJ2-7
abundance: NA

CDR3aa: CAISDPGQGISSYEQYF
CDR3nt: TGTGCCATCAGTGATCCGGGACAGGGGATAAGCTCCTACGAGCAGTACTTC
v_gene: TRBV10-3
d_gene: TRBD1
j_gene: TRBJ2-7
abundance: NA

CDR3aa: CASSYRQGARYGYTF
CDR3nt: TGCGCCAGCAGCTACCGACAGGGGGCTCGGTATGGCTACACCTTC
v_gene: TRBV5-1
d_gene: TRBD1
j_gene: TRBJ1-2
abundance: NA

CDR3aa: CASRKRTSGNTGELFF
CDR3nt: TGTGCCAGCAGGAAAAGGACTAGCGGGAACACCGGGGAGCTGTTTTTT
v_gene: TRBV6-6
d_gene: TRBD2
j_gene: TRBJ2-2
abundance: NA

CDR3aa: CASSSYEQYF
CDR3nt: TGTGCCAGCAGTTCTTACGAGCAGTACTTC
v_gene: TRBV27
d_gene: NA
j_gene: TRBJ2-7
abundance: NA

CDR3aa: CAWGDGGIF
CDR3nt: TGTGCCTGGGGGGACGGCGGGATCTTC
v_gene: TRBV30
d_gene: NA
j_gene: TRBJ2-7
abundance: once

CDR3aa: CASSTGQAFNQETQYF
CDR3nt: TGTGCCAGCAGCACGGGACAGGCATTTAACCAAGAGACCCAGTACTTC
v_gene: TRBV5-6
d_gene: TRBD1
j_gene: TRBJ2-5
abundance: NA

CDR3aa: CASSQEGTGGFPQYF
CDR3nt: TGTGCCAGCAGCCAAGAGGGGACAGGGGGCTTCCCACAGTACTTC
v_gene: TRBV4-2
d_gene: TRBD1
j_gene: TRBJ2-5
abundance: once

CDR3aa: CASSPGLNTEAFF
CDR3nt: TGTGCCAGCTCACCGGGCTTGAACACTGAAGCTTTCTTT
v_gene: TRBV18
d_gene: NA
j_gene: TRBJ1-1
abundance: NA

CDR3aa: CASYDRGSSNQPQHF
CDR3nt: TGTGCCAGTTACGACAGGGGTTCCAGCAATCAGCCCCAGCATTTT
v_gene: TRBV19
d_gene: TRBD1
j_gene: TRBJ1-5
abundance: NA

CDR3aa: CASSRDRAQPQHF
CDR3nt: TGTGCCAGCAGTCGTGACAGGGCTCAGCCCCAGCATTTT
v_gene: TRBV6-6
d_gene: TRBD1
j_gene: TRBJ1-5
abundance: few

CDR3aa: CASSAATGVSYEQYF
CDR3nt: TGTGCCAGCAGCGCAGCAACAGGTGTCTCCTACGAGCAGTACTTC
v_gene: TRBV16
d_gene: NA
j_gene: TRBJ2-7
abundance: NA

CDR3aa: CASSQKGDHYGYTF
CDR3nt: TGTGCCAGCAGCCAAAAGGGGGACCACTATGGCTACACCTTC
v_gene: TRBV4-2
d_gene: NA
j_gene: TRBJ1-2
abundance: NA

CDR3aa: CASSHKNIQYF
CDR3nt: TGTGCCAGCAGCCACAAAAACATTCAGTACTTC
v_gene: TRBV25-1
d_gene: NA
j_gene: TRBJ2-4
abundance: NA

CDR3aa: CASGFSEASEQFF
CDR3nt: TGTGCTAGTGGTTTTTCCGAGGCTAGTGAGCAGTTCTTC
v_gene: TRBV12-5
d_gene: NA
j_gene: TRBJ2-1
abundance: NA

CDR3aa: CASTFNTYNEQFF
CDR3nt: TGTGCCAGCACCTTTAACACCTACAATGAGCAGTTCTTC
v_gene: TRBV2
d_gene: NA
j_gene: TRBJ2-1
abundance: NA

CDR3aa: CASSIPGTGASPLHF
CDR3nt: TGTGCCAGTAGTATCCCCGGGACAGGGGCTTCACCCCTCCACTTT
v_gene: TRBV19
d_gene: TRBD1
j_gene: TRBJ1-6
abundance: NA

CDR3aa: CSVRTGLVEQYF
CDR3nt: TGCAGCGTGAGGACAGGGCTGGTCGAGCAGTACTTC
v_gene: TRBV29-1
d_gene: TRBD1
j_gene: TRBJ2-7
abundance: NA